These 19 T cell receptor beta chains share one sample of origin, sequenced in a study of breast tumors, draining lymph nodes, adjacent tissues. From the multiplex PCR reads, TCRdb called clonotypes with MiXCR, one entry per CDR3 protein. The sample shows 250,000 or so distinct CDR3 sequences, 30% of them seen only once. Samples came from axillary lymph nodes draining the breast cancer. Specimen: axillary lymph node tissue. Source of these receptors: a female donor with breast cancer. Some clones in this sample may be carry-over from other donors' samples.

In regard to this clonotype: A junction end diverges from the germline sequence, so it may reflect a read error. The J gene is TRBJ2-1, the V gene TRBV5-1; 9 bases map to TRBD1. The CDR3 runs to 13 residues. Germline lookup yields CDR1 SGHRS and CDR2 YFSETQ. The CDR3 nucleotides are TGCGCCAGCAGCAACACAGGGGGCAATGACCAGTTCTTC. Its protein product is CASSNTGGNDQFF.

The V and J genes are TRBV11-2 and TRBJ2-1; D is undetermined. Germline V gene sequence: CDR1 SGHAT, CDR2 FQNNGV. V lost 0 bases and J lost 12, with 9 bases in between. The CDR3 is 12 residues long. This CDR3 reads CASSLEMGVQFF. In nucleotides, the CDR3 is TGTGCCAGCAGCTTAGAAATGGGTGTGCAGTTCTTC.

With regard to this clonotype: A clone one base away is much larger, so this may be a read error. The chain recombines TRBV19 with TRBJ2-1; D gene unclear. The CDR3 is made up of 16 amino acids. Germline loops: CDR1 LNHDA, CDR2 SQIVND (reference sequence). Trimming took 4 bases from V and 6 from J, leaving 19 bases between them. The CDR3 bases are TGTGCCAGTAGTACCCCCCGAGCATTTGTGGGCAATGAGCAGTTCTTC. Amino acids: CASSTPRAFVGNEQFF.

The CDR3: CSALTGASDRRSSDTQYF. DNA for the CDR3: TGCAGTGCTTTAACAGGGGCCTCCGACAGGCGGTCAAGTGATACGCAGTATTTT. V gene TRBV20-1 combines with J gene TRBJ2-3; 7 bases map to TRBD1. Germline-derived CDR1 and CDR2 are DFQATT and SNEGSKA (reference sequence). Trimming at V came to 5 bases and at J to 6 bases, leaving 23 bases not matched to a gene. The CDR3 sequence is 18 residues long.

This clonotype was found many times. This chain connects TRBV5-1 to TRBJ2-2; D gene unclear. V was clipped by 3 bases and J by 6 bases, with 9 bases between them. Germline V gene sequence: CDR1 SGHRS, CDR2 YFSETQ. The CDR3 has 13 amino acids. CDR3 sequence: CASSYDFSGELFF. The CDR3 bases are TGCGCCAGCAGCTACGACTTCTCCGGGGAGCTGTTTTTT. Variable domain in full (rest from reference TRBV5-1 and TRBJ2-2): KAGVTQTPRYLIKTRGQQVTLSCSPISGHRSVSWYQQTPGQGLQFLFEYFSETQRNKGNFPGRFSGRQFSNSRSEMNVSTLELGDSALYLCASSYDFSGELFFGEGSRLTVL.

As regards this clonotype: A much larger clone lies one base from this, so it may be a read error. The gene calls are TRBV15 and TRBJ2-3; 7 bases align to TRBD1. This CDR3 is built from 17 residues. The germline CDR1 and CDR2 sequences are LNHNV and YYDKDF (reference sequence). The CDR3 loop reads CATSRGRKGGWTGTQYF. CDR3 bases: TGTGCCACCAGCAGAGGGAGAAAAGGGGGCTGGACAGGTACGCAGTATTTT.

J is TRBJ2-5 and V is TRBV7-8; D possibly matches TRBD1 or TRBD2 (5 bases each). This CDR3 contains 13 residues. Between the trimmed V and J ends, which lost 4 bases and 6 bases, there was a span of 12 bases. Germline lookup yields CDR1 SGHVS and CDR2 FQNEAQ. The CDR3 coding sequence is TGTGCCAGCAGCTATGCTCCGGGACAGACCCAGTACTTC. Its protein product is CASSYAPGQTQYF.

Concerning this clonotype: This may be a read error, as it is one base from a much larger clone. V is TRBV7-2 and J is TRBJ2-1, with D tentatively TRBD2 (5 bases). Germline V gene lookup returns CDR1 SGHTA and CDR2 FQGNSA. The CDR3 contains 16 residues. The CDR3 is CASSFRLGSSYDEQFF. CDR3 bases: TGTGCCAGCAGCTTTCGATTAGGGAGCTCCTACGATGAGCAGTTCTTC.

This chain uses TRBV4-1 with TRBJ2-2; TRBD1 agrees at 11 bases. This CDR3 comprises 15 residues. Germline trimming cut 7 bases from V and 6 bases from J; bases unmatched to any gene: 7. CDR1 MGHRA and CDR2 YSYEKL come from the germline V gene. As DNA, the CDR3 is TGCGCCAGCACCAGGGACAGGGGGGGAGCCGGGGAGCTGTTTTTT. Its protein is CASTRDRGGAGELFF.

This clonotype was seen only a few times. The genes are TRBV6-2 or TRBV6-3 and TRBJ2-1, with a tentative D call TRBD2 (6 bases). Germline loops: CDR1 MNHEY, CDR2 SVGEGT. V lost 4 bases, J lost 5 bases, and 12 bases lay in between. The CDR3 contains 14 residues. The CDR3 is CASSSRAGHNEQFF. CDR3 DNA: TGTGCCAGCAGTTCGCGAGCGGGCCACAATGAGCAGTTCTTC.

Details on this clonotype: A much larger clone lies a single base off, so this may be a read error. J is TRBJ2-6 and V is TRBV5-6; D possibly uses TRBD1 or TRBD2 (5 bases each). Germline V CDR1 and CDR2: SGHDT, YYEEEE. This CDR3 has 17 residues. Deletions cut 3 bases from V and 0 bases from J, with 13 bases between. CDR3 protein: CASSWIGARSGANVLTF. The CDR3 nucleotides read TGTGCCAGCAGCTGGATCGGGGCCCGCTCTGGGGCCAACGTCCTGACTTTC.

V usage is TRBV7-9 and J usage is TRBJ2-2, with 9 bases lining up with TRBD1. Germline lookup yields CDR1 SEHNR and CDR2 FQNEAQ (reference sequence). The CDR3 sequence is 17 residues long. Trimming took 3 bases from V and 5 from J; bases not matched to a gene: 10. CDR3 region: CASSFYVGTGLTGELFF. Here the CDR3 DNA reads TGTGCCAGCAGCTTCTACGTGGGGACAGGGTTAACCGGGGAGCTGTTTTTT.

Ten or more counts support this clonotype. The gene calls are TRBV10-2 and TRBJ2-3; 9 nucleotides line up with TRBD2. Germline CDR1 is WSHSY and CDR2 is SAAADI. This CDR3 comprises 14 residues. Trimming took 10 bases from V and 4 from J; bases not matched to a gene: 9. The CDR3 loop is CAISRGRAPDTQYF. DNA for the CDR3: TGCGCCATTAGCCGCGGGAGGGCCCCAGATACGCAGTATTTT.

Notes on this clonotype: A much larger clone lies a single base off, so this may be a read error. The J gene is TRBJ2-3, the V gene TRBV5-4, with D tentatively TRBD2 (6 bases). This CDR3 is 15 amino acids long. The ends were cut back, 1 base at V and 6 bases at J, with 15 bases in the middle. Germline CDR1 reads SGHNT; CDR2 reads YYREEE (reference sequence). The chain's CDR3 is CASSLRQAGGDTQYF. The CDR3 nucleotides are TGTGCCAGCAGCTTGAGGCAGGCTGGGGGGGATACGCAGTATTTT. The entire variable domain, with the rest obtained from reference TRBV5-4 and TRBJ2-3, is as follows: ETGVTQSPTHLIKTRGQQVTLRCSSQSGHNTVSWYQQALGQGPQFIFQYYREEENGRGNFPPRFSGLQFPNYSSELNVNALELDDSALYLCASSLRQAGGDTQYFGPGTRLTVL.

The rearrangement joins TRBV5-6 to TRBJ1-1; perhaps TRBD1 as D (5 bases). In germline, CDR1 is SGHDT, CDR2 YYEEEE. The CDR3 spans 15 residues. V lost 3 bases, J lost 3 bases, and 15 bases lay in between. The CDR3 DNA reads as TGTGCCAGCAGCTCAGGGATACGGTGGTACACTGAAGCTTTCTTT. Translating it yields CASSSGIRWYTEAFF. Full variable domain (missing parts from reference TRBV5-6 and TRBJ1-1): DAGVTQSPTHLIKTRGQQVTLRCSPKSGHDTVSWYQQALGQGPQFIFQYYEEEERQRGNFPDRFSGHQFPNYSSELNVNALLLGDSALYLCASSSGIRWYTEAFFGQGTRLTVV.

The chain has TRBV6-6 and TRBJ2-2, with 12 bases fitting TRBD2. CDR3 length equals 17 residues. The J segment lost 2 bases and the V segment lost 5 bases, leaving 6 bases of the junction unmatched. Germline CDR1 reads MNHNY; CDR2 reads SVGAGI (reference sequence). CDR3 in amino acids: CASSLAGLAGNTGELFF. In nucleotides, the CDR3 is TGTGCCAGCAGTCTCGCCGGACTAGCGGGAAACACCGGGGAGCTGTTTTTT.

Turning to this clonotype: Possible read error: a much larger clone is one base away. The CDR3 sequence is CVGSVGLLGKETQYF. DNA for the CDR3: TGTGTCGGCAGCGTAGGGCTACTGGGGAAAGAGACCCAGTACTTC. The rearrangement links TRBV9 to TRBJ2-5; no definite D call. Germline V CDR1 and CDR2: SGDLS, YYNGEE. There are 15 residues in the CDR3.

This clonotype has more than one count but fewer than ten. A read error may explain this, as a much larger clone is one base away. This chain uses TRBV20-1 with TRBJ1-2, with D perhaps TRBD1 (5 bases). The CDR3 loop spans 13 amino acids. V lost 6 bases to trimming and J lost 10 bases, with 21 bases between them. Germline-derived CDR1 and CDR2 are DFQATT and SNEGSKA (reference sequence). Here the CDR3 DNA reads TGCAGTGCCGACCGGGGCCTCGGCTGGGCCTACACCTTC. The encoded protein is CSADRGLGWAYTF.

This chain joins TRBV12-5 and TRBJ1-2; D remains unclear. V lost 3 bases and J 4 bases, leaving 18 bases between the germline ends. This CDR3 comprises 16 residues. CDR1 is LGHNT, CDR2 FRNRAP, per germline. The CDR3 bases are TGTGCTAGTGGTTTCCCCGCCATCAAGTCGTCCTATGGCTACACCTTC. Translating gives CASGFPAIKSSYGYTF.